The present T cell receptor beta chain was sequenced within a study of blood T cell repertoires in COVID-19. Study information: COVID-19 samples from acute and convalescent phases originated in the United States, Italy and Spain. The analysed material was cDNA or gDNA that came from T cells, B-cell-depleted T cells, or PBMCs.

The study assigned cohorts using participant-reported clinical history. As processed by the authors: Reference gene primer amplification in the assay estimated nucleated cell counts. Sequenced by immunoSEQ multiplex PCR; TCRdb stores in-frame clones only, minus some. V, J and clone size were drawn from that table, and D and trimming were deduced from the DNA. The sample records 150,000 to 200,000 clones, around four fifths being singletons. Trimming took off 5 bases at V and 6 bases at J, with 14 bases between the two ends. The CDR3 consists of 14 residues. Germline CDR1 is LNHDA and CDR2 is SQIVND (reference sequence).

Sequenced: PBMCs or T cells enriched from blood (not recorded which). This clonotype was obtained from a woman aged 45-60 years in a cohort exposed to, infected with or recovered from COVID-19 (not recorded which). This rearrangement joins TRBV19 to TRBJ2-1; TRBD1 is a possible D gene (5 bases). The CDR3: CASSDSLLGNEQFF. The CDR3 nucleotides read TGTGCCAGTAGTGACAGTCTACTCGGCAATGAGCAGTTCTTC. Full variable domain (missing parts from reference TRBV19 and TRBJ2-1): DGGITQSPKYLFRKEGQNVTLSCEQNLNHDAMYWYRQDPGQGLRLIYYSQIVNDFQKGDIAEGYSVSREKKESFPLTVTSAQKNPTAFYLCASSDSLLGNEQFFGPGTRLTVL.